This T cell receptor (beta chain) emerged from a study of T cell responses to AZD1222 COVID-19 vaccine. Study results and limitations: Within unmutated variant regions lay the reported targets of nearly half of spike-specific TCRs. After two AZD1222 doses, spike-specific TCR breadth and depth rose versus day 0.

TCRdb's copy holds only in-frame clones and misses some; the assay was immunoSEQ multiplex PCR. This sample has 180,000 or so clones, with approximately 93% found just once. Concerning this clone itself: Its antigen is still unknown.

Germline V gene data show CDR1 as SQVTM and CDR2 as ANQGSEA. V shed 1 base, J shed 0 bases, and the junction held 5 bases outside the gene matches. The length of the CDR3 is 16 residues. This material consisted of peripheral blood, taken 28 days after the second AZD1222 dose. The receptor's source is an adult who received the AZD1222 COVID-19 vaccine. V and J are TRBV29-1 and TRBJ1-2; TRBD1 agrees at 10 bases. The CDR3 region is CSVEGTGGPSNYGYTF. The CDR3 DNA follows: TGCAGCGTTGAAGGGACAGGGGGTCCCTCTAACTATGGCTACACCTTC. Supplemented by reference TRBV29-1 and TRBJ1-2, the full variable domain reads SAVISQKPSRDICQRGTSLTIQCQVDSQVTMMFWYRQQPGQSLTLIATANQGSEATYESGFVIDKFPISRPNLTFSTLTVSNMSPEDSSIYLCSVEGTGGPSNYGYTFGSGTRLTVV.